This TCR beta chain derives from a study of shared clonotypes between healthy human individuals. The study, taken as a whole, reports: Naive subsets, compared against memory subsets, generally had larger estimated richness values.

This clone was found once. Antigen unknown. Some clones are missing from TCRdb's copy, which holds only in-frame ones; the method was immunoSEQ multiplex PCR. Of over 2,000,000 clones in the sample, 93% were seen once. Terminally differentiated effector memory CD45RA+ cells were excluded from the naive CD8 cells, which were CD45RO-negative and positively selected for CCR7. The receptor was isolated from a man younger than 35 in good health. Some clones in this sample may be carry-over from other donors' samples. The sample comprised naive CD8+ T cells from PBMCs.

The CDR3 is CASSQALEAEAFF. The CDR3 DNA reads as TGCGCCAGCAGCCAAGCTTTGGAGGCTGAAGCTTTCTTT. J is TRBJ1-1 and V is TRBV4-3; no definite D call. Germline CDR1 and CDR2: LGHNA and YSLEER. The V and J ends lost 1 base and 6 bases respectively, with 9 bases between them. CDR3 length: 13 residues.